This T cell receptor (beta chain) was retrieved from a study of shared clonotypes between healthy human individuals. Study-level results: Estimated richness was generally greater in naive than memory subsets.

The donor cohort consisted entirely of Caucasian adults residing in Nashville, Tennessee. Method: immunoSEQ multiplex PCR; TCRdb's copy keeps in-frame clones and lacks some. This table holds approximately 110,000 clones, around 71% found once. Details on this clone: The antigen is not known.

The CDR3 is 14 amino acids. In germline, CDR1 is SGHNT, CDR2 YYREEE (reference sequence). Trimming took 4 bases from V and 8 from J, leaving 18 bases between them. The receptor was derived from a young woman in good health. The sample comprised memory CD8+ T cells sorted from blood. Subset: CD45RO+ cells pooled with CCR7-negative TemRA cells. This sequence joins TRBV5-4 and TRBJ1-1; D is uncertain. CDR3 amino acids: CASSAEDDGPEAFF. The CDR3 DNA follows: TGTGCCAGCAGCGCTGAGGACGACGGGCCCGAAGCTTTCTTT.